The 3 T cell receptor beta chains given below trace back to one sample, sequenced in a study of cytomegalovirus exposure and HLA in healthy donors. The PCR contained 60 Vbeta and 13 Jbeta primers. Sequencing was performed with immunoSEQ multiplex PCR; in TCRdb, only in-frame clones are kept and a portion is missing. The profile shows 120,000 or so clones, roughly 77% of them singletons. The sample comprised PBMCs. These receptors came from a man between 18 and 35 years old in good health and CMV-seronegative.

This clone was found a few times. This rearrangement joins TRBV7-9 to TRBJ1-5, with D unclear. The CDR3 totals 16 residues. V lost 3 bases and J 4 bases, leaving 16 bases between the germline ends. The germline CDR1 and CDR2 sequences are SEHNR and FQNEAQ (reference sequence). The chain's CDR3 is CASSFGLGLTNQPQHF. In DNA, the CDR3 is TGTGCCAGCAGCTTTGGTCTAGGACTGACAAATCAGCCCCAGCATTTT.

The chain recombines TRBV5-1 with TRBJ2-1; 7 positions agree with TRBD2. Looked up from germline, CDR1 is SGHRS and CDR2 is YFSETQ. V dropped 0 bases and J dropped 9; count of bases not matched to a gene: 6. CDR3 size: 14 residues. This chain's CDR3 is CASSLAVGRGEQFF. DNA for the CDR3: TGCGCCAGCAGCTTGGCGGTAGGGAGGGGTGAGCAGTTCTTC. Combining the CDR3 with reference TRBV5-1 and TRBJ2-1 gives the whole variable domain KAGVTQTPRYLIKTRGQQVTLSCSPISGHRSVSWYQQTPGQGLQFLFEYFSETQRNKGNFPGRFSGRQFSNSRSEMNVSTLELGDSALYLCASSLAVGRGEQFFGPGTRLTVL.

This sequence joins TRBV5-8 and TRBJ1-1; D is unclear. V was pared by 1 base and J by 4 bases, with 17 bases between. Germline V gene sequence: CDR1 SGHTS, CDR2 YDEGEE. This CDR3 is built from 16 residues. The CDR3 bases are TGTGCCAGCAGCTTGTTTCTGAATCGGGGAGGCACTGAAGCTTTCTTT. Translating gives CASSLFLNRGGTEAFF.